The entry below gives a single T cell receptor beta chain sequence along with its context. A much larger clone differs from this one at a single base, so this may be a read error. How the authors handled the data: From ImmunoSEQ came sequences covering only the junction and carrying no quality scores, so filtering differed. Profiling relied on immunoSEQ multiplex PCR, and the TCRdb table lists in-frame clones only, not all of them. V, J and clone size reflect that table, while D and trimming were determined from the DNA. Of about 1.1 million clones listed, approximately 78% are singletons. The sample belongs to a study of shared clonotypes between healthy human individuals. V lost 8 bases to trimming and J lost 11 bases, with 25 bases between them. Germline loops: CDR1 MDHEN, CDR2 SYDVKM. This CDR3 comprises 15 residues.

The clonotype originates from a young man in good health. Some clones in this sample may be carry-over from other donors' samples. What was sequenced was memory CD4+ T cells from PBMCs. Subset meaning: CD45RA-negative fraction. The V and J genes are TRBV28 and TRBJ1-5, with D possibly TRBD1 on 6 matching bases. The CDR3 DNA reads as TGTGCCAGCGGCCTAGGCGGACAGATTCAAAGGGCCCAGCATTTT. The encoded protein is CASGLGGQIQRAQHF.